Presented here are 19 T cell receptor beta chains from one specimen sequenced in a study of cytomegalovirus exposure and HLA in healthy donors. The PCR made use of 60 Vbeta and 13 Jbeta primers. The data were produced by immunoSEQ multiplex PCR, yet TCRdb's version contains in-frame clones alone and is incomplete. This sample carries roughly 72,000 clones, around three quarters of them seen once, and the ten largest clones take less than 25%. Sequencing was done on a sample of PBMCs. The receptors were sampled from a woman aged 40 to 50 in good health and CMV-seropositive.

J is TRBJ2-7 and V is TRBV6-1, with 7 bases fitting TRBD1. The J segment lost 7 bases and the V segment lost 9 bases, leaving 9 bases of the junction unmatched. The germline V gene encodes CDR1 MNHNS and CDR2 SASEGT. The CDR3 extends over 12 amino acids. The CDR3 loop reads CASDRARVEQYF. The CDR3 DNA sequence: TGTGCCAGTGACAGGGCCAGGGTAGAGCAGTACTTC.

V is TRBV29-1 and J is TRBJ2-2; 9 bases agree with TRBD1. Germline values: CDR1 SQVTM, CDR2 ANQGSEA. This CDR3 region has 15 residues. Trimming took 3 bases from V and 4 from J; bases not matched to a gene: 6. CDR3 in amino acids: CSVDTGGMSTGELFF. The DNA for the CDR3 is TGCAGCGTTGATACAGGGGGCATGAGCACCGGGGAGCTGTTTTTT.

The CDR3 sequence is CASSQPTELAGDPDTQYF. CDR3 coding DNA: TGTGCCAGCAGCCAACCCACCGAACTAGCGGGAGACCCAGATACGCAGTATTTT. The chain combines TRBV4-2 with TRBJ2-3; 11 bases map to TRBD2. The germline gives CDR1 LGHNA, CDR2 YNFKEQ. J was trimmed by 4 bases and V by 2 bases; bases with no gene match: 11. The CDR3 runs to 18 residues.

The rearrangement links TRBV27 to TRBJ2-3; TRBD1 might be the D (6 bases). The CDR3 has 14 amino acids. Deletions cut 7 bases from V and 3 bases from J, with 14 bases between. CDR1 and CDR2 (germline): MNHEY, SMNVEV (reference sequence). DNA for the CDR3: TGTGCCAGCATTGAAGGGGGTACGACAGATACGCAGTATTTT. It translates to CASIEGGTTDTQYF.

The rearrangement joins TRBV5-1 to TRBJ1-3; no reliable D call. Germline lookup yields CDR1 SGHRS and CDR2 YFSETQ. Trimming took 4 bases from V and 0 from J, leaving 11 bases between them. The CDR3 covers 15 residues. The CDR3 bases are TGCGCCAGCAGCCCCCAGTCCCACTCTGGAAACACCATATATTTT. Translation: CASSPQSHSGNTIYF.

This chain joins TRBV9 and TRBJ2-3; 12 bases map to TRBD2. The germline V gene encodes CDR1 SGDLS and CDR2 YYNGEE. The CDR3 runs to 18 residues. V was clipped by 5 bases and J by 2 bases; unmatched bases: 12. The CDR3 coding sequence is TGTGCCAGCAGTGGCCCCTGGACTAGCGGGACGTCCACAGATACGCAGTATTTT. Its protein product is CASSGPWTSGTSTDTQYF.

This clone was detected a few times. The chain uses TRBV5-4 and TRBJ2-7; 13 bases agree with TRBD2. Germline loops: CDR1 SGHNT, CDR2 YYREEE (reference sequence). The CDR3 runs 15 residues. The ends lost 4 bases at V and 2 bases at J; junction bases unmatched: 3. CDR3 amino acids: CASSTGTSGTYEQYF. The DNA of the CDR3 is TGTGCCAGCAGCACAGGGACTAGCGGGACCTACGAGCAGTACTTC.

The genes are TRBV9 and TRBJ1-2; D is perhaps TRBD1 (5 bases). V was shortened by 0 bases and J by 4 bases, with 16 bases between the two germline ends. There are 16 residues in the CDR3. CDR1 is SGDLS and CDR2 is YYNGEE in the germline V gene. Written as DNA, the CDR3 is TGTGCCAGCAGCGTAGATCAGGGTCTGCCGACCTATGGCTACACCTTC. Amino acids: CASSVDQGLPTYGYTF.

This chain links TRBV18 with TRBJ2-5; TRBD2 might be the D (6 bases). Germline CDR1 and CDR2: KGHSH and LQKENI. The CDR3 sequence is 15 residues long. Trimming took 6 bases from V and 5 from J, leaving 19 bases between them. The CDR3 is CASSPAMGSGETQYF. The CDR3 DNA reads TGTGCCAGCTCCCCTGCTATGGGAAGCGGGGAGACCCAGTACTTC.

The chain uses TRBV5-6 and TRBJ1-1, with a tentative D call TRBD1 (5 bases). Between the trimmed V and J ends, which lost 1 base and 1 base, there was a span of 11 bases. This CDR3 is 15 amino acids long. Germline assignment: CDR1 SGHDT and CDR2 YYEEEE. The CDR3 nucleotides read TGTGCCAGCAGCTTGTGGGGCAGACAGAACACTGAAGCTTTCTTT. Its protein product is CASSLWGRQNTEAFF.

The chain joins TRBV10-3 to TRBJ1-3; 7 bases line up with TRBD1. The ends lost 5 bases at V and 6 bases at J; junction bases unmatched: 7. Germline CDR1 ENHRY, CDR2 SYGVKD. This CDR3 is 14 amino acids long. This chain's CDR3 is CAISSGQPENTIYF. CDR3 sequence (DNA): TGTGCCATCAGTTCGGGACAGCCTGAAAACACCATATATTTT.

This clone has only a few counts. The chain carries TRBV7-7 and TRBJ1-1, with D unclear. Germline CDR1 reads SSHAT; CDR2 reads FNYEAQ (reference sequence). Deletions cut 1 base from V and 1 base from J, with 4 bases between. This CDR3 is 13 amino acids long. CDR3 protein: CASSLDSNTEAFF. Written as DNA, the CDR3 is TGTGCCAGCAGCTTAGACTCGAACACTGAAGCTTTCTTT. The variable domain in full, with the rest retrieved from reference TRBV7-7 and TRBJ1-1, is GAGVSQSPRYKVTKRGQDVTLRCDPISSHATLYWYQQALGQGPEFLTYFNYEAQPDKSGLPSDRFSAERPEGSISTLTIQRTEQRDSAMYRCASSLDSNTEAFFGQGTRLTVV.

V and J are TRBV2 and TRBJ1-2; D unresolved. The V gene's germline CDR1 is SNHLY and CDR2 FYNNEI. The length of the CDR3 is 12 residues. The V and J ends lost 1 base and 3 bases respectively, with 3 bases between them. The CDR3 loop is CASSEDYYGYTF. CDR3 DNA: TGTGCCAGCAGTGAAGACTACTATGGCTACACCTTC.

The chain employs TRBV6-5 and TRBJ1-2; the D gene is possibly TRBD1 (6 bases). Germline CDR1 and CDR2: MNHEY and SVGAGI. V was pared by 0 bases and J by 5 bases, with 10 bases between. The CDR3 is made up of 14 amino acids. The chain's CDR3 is CASSYSVQGYGYTF. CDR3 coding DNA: TGTGCCAGCAGTTACTCGGTTCAGGGGTATGGCTACACCTTC.

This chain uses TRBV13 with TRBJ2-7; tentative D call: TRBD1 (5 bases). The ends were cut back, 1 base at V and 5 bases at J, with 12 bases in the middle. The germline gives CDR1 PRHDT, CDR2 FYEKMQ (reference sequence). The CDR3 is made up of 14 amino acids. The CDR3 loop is CASSLASRVHEQYF. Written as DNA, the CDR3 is TGTGCCAGCAGCTTAGCTTCCAGGGTCCACGAGCAGTACTTC.

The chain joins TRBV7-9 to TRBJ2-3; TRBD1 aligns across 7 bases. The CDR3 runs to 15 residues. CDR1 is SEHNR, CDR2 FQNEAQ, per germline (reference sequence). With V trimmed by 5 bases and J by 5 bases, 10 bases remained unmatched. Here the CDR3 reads CASSPWMGQIDTQYF. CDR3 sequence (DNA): TGTGCCAGCAGCCCATGGATGGGACAGATAGATACGCAGTATTTT.

The CDR3 nucleotides read TGTGCCAGCAGCTCACAGGGTAACTATGGCTACACCTTC. Its translation is CASSSQGNYGYTF. The gene calls are TRBV5-4 and TRBJ1-2; D is perhaps TRBD1 (6 bases). Germline CDR1 reads SGHNT; CDR2 reads YYREEE (reference sequence). Trimming removed 3 bases from V and 1 base from J, with 7 bases in between. CDR3 length: 13 amino acids. The full variable domain, in which reference TRBV5-4 and TRBJ1-2 provide the parts outside the CDR3, is ETGVTQSPTHLIKTRGQQVTLRCSSQSGHNTVSWYQQALGQGPQFIFQYYREEENGRGNFPPRFSGLQFPNYSSELNVNALELDDSALYLCASSSQGNYGYTFGSGTRLTVV.

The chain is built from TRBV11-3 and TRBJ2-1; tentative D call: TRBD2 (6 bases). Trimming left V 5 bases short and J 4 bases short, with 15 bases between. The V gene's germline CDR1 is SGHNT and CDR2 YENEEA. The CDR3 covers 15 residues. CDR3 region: CASSLGRGTYNEQFF. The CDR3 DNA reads TGTGCCAGCAGCCTAGGGCGGGGAACTTACAATGAGCAGTTCTTC.

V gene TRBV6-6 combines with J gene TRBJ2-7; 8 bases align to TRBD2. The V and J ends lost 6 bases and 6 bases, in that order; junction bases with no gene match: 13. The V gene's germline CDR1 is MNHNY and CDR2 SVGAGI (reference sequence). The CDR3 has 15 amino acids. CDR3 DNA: TGTGCCAGCAGCCCCGTGAGCGGGAGCGTTGTCGAGCAGTACTTC. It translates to CASSPVSGSVVEQYF.